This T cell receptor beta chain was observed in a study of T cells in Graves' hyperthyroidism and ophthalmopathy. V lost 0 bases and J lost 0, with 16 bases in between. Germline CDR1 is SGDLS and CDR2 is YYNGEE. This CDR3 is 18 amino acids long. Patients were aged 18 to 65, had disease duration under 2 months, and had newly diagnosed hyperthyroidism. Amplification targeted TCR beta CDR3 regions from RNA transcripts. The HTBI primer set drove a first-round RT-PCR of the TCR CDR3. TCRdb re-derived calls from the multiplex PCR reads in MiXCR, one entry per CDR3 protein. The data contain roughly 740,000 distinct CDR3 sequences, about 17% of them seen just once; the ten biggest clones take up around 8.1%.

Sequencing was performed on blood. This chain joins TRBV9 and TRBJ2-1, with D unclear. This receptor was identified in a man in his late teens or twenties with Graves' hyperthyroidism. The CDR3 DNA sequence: TGTGCCAGCAGCGTAGGACCGAAGCGCCTAAGCTCCTACAATGAGCAGTTCTTC. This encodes CASSVGPKRLSSYNEQFF.